This T cell receptor beta chain was sequenced during a study of molecular identifiers for immune sequencing clone quantification. About the study: Replicate experiments took RNA from about 21,000 or 97,000 naive CD8 cells, divided it five ways and sequenced four. Points from the study as a whole: Over 97% of CMV-specific effector molecules, but under 1% of naive ones, were in clones above 20 copies. Shared barcodes on identical TCR molecules could underestimate the sizes of highly expanded clones.

TCRdb redid the calling of the PCR reads with MiXCR, one entry per CDR3 protein. The table lists approximately 670,000 distinct CDR3 sequences, just under 20% of them singletons. In regard to this clonotype: What it recognizes is unknown.

The CDR3 covers 14 residues. The V end lost 3 bases, the J end lost 7 bases, and 12 bases lay between the germline ends. Sorting was used to obtain naive CD8 T cells (CD8+CD4-CCR7+CD45RA+). The rearrangement joins TRBV12-3 or TRBV12-4 to TRBJ2-2; no definite D call. Input material: naive CD8+ T cells from blood, with Jurkat cell RNA spiked in. Indicated subset: FACS-sorted CD8+CD4-CCR7+CD45RA+ naive T cells. This TCR derives from a human donor in good health. Some libraries in this study had Jurkat cell RNA spiked in. CDR3 nucleotides: TGTGCCAGCAGTTTCGTTAGTTCGGGCGGGGAGCTGTTTTTT. This sequence encodes CASSFVSSGGELFF.